This record looks at one TCR beta chain sequence and its context. The V end lost 5 bases, the J end lost 4 bases, and 17 bases lay between the germline ends. Germline V gene sequence: CDR1 SGHTA, CDR2 FQGNSA. The CDR3 consists of 15 residues. This entry comes from a study of blood T cell repertoires in COVID-19. Measured with immunoSEQ multiplex PCR; TCRdb has only the in-frame clones, and not every one. Of about 200,000 clones in the sample, approximately 90% were seen once. J is TRBJ1-2 and V is TRBV7-2, with a weak D call TRBD1 (6 bases). What was sequenced was peripheral blood. The clonotype originates from a man in his forties with active or convalescent COVID-19. For the CDR3, the DNA is TGTGCCAGCAGCCCCCCTGGGGGGGGGCCCTATGGCTACACCTTC. Its translation is CASSPPGGGPYGYTF.